This T cell receptor beta chain comes out of a study of regulatory and conventional T cells in RAG deficiency. This CDR3 is 13 amino acids long. Germline-derived CDR1 and CDR2 are MGHDK and SYGVNS. V gave up 5 bases and J gave up 6 bases; unmatched junction bases: 7. In its sample, this clone was seen a few times. Antigen unknown. Data came from immunoSEQ multiplex PCR; TCRdb stores just in-frame clones and leaves some out. Of 34,000 or so clones in the sample, about 70% were seen once. Genomic DNA came from blood conventional CD4+ T cells gated CD25-low CD127-high. Study-level findings and limits: Shannon entropy fell and Simpson indices rose in RAG-deficient patients. Other subsets showed about 10-fold reductions, but Treg unique TCR beta sequences fell 80 to 100-fold in these patients.

These sequences were also reported in another study, on regulatory T cells. That investigation notes: The PCR used 52 TRBV and 13 TRBJ primers.

Source material: CD4+ effector T cells sorted from blood. V gene TRBV25-1 combines with J gene TRBJ2-7, with 7 bases matching TRBD2. The origin of this receptor is a human donor in good health. This CDR3 is CASSREGPAEQYF. For the CDR3, the DNA is TGTGCCAGCAGTAGGGAGGGTCCTGCCGAGCAGTACTTC.